One and the same sample provided the 21 T cell receptor beta chains below, sequenced in a study of CD8 T cells in Susac syndrome. RNA totalling about 0.45 to 1 ug underwent reverse transcription with random hexamers. One entry per CDR3 protein, called by TCRdb with MiXCR from the immunoSEQ multiplex PCR reads. The repertoire holds about 180,000 distinct CDR3 sequences, with 90% to 95% as singletons. Sequenced material: CD8+ T cells from PBMCs. These receptors were collected from a human donor with multiple sclerosis.

V usage is TRBV18 and J usage is TRBJ2-1, with 7 bases fitting TRBD2. Germline CDR1 KGHSH, CDR2 LQKENI. There are 16 residues in the CDR3. J gave up 9 bases and V 3 bases, and 14 bases lay outside the gene matches. The CDR3 protein is CASSPLAGLENSEQFF. The CDR3 coding sequence is TGTGCCAGCTCACCGTTAGCCGGACTAGAAAACAGTGAGCAGTTCTTC.

J is TRBJ1-1 and V is TRBV10-3, with D perhaps matching TRBD1 (5 bases). The germline V gene encodes CDR1 ENHRY and CDR2 SYGVKD. Between the trimmed V and J ends, which lost 2 bases and 4 bases, there was a span of 11 bases. This CDR3 spans 14 amino acids. CDR3 DNA sequence: TGTGCCATCAGTGAGAGCCAGGGCGGCACTGAAGCTTTCTTT. It translates to CAISESQGGTEAFF.

This clonotype came up a few times. J is TRBJ2-7 and V is TRBV19; no clear D gene. Per germline, CDR1 LNHDA and CDR2 SQIVND (reference sequence). CDR3 size: 13 residues. The V end was cut by 4 bases, the J end by 0 bases, with 7 bases between. The DNA for the CDR3 is TGTGCCAGTAGTACGCTCGGCTCCTACGAGCAGTACTTC. Translated: CASSTLGSYEQYF.

The V gene is TRBV9, the J gene TRBJ2-2; no clear D. V was clipped by 6 bases and J by 2 bases, with 8 bases between them. This CDR3 spans 13 amino acids. Germline lookup yields CDR1 SGDLS and CDR2 YYNGEE. The CDR3 DNA is TGTGCCAGCAATCAGGACAACACCGGGGAGCTGTTTTTT. Encoded protein: CASNQDNTGELFF.

This clonotype has only a few counts. The V call is TRBV7-9, the J call TRBJ2-5; no clear D. The CDR3 has 11 amino acids. CDR1 is SEHNR and CDR2 is FQNEAQ in the germline V gene (reference sequence). V was cut by 5 bases and J by 7 bases, with 8 bases left in between. The CDR3 DNA reads as TGTGCCAGCAGCCCCTCCGGGACCCAGTACTTC. Translated: CASSPSGTQYF.

The chain uses TRBV9 and TRBJ2-1; D unresolved. The CDR3 contains 12 residues. Germline V gene data show CDR1 as SGDLS and CDR2 as YYNGEE. Trimming cost V 4 bases and J 6 bases, with 8 bases left between them. CDR3 sequence reads: CASSSTVNEQFF. The CDR3 coding sequence is TGTGCCAGCAGCTCCACAGTCAATGAGCAGTTCTTC.

The rearrangement joins TRBV2 to TRBJ2-5; 8 bases match TRBD1. The V segment lost 3 bases and the J segment 2 bases; nucleotides outside the gene matches: 8. CDR3 length: 16 amino acids. The germline V gene has CDR1 SNHLY and CDR2 FYNNEI. Here the CDR3 reads CASSESGGVGQETQYF. For the CDR3, the DNA is TGTGCCAGCAGTGAGTCAGGGGGCGTGGGACAAGAGACCCAGTACTTC.

V gene TRBV5-1 combines with J gene TRBJ2-5; 8 bases are a match to TRBD2. Germline values: CDR1 SGHRS, CDR2 YFSETQ. The CDR3 covers 17 residues. The junction had 11 bases not matched to a gene; V was cut back by 0 bases and J by 4 bases. The DNA for the CDR3 is TGCGCCAGCAGCTTGGTGTGGGCTGCGAGCGGGGGAGAGACCCAGTACTTC. Amino acids: CASSLVWAASGGETQYF.

The chain joins TRBV9 to TRBJ1-4; 9 bases match TRBD1. The CDR3 spans 15 residues. V was clipped by 0 bases and J by 5 bases; unmatched bases: 2. CDR1 is SGDLS, CDR2 YYNGEE, per germline. DNA for the CDR3: TGTGCCAGCAGCGTAGACGGGACAGGGAATGAAAAACTGTTTTTT. Translation: CASSVDGTGNEKLFF.

The chain couples TRBV29-1 to TRBJ2-7; no clear D. The germline V and J ends were trimmed by 2 bases and 6 bases, with 14 bases remaining between them. Per the germline V gene, CDR1 is SQVTM and CDR2 is ANQGSEA. CDR3 length: 13 residues. DNA for the CDR3: TGCAGCGTTGAACTAGAAGGTTACGGCGAGCAGTACTTC. This gives the protein CSVELEGYGEQYF.

This chain connects TRBV12-3 or TRBV12-4 to TRBJ2-2; D call uncertain. The CDR3 contains 14 residues. V was trimmed by 5 bases and J by 2 bases, leaving 9 bases between them. The CDR3 spells CASSLFHNTGELFF. CDR3 DNA: TGTGCCAGCAGTCTTTTTCACAACACCGGGGAGCTGTTTTTT.

The chain employs TRBV7-6 and TRBJ2-7; no reliable D call. Germline loops: CDR1 SGHVS, CDR2 FNYEAQ. The CDR3 totals 13 residues. V gave up 5 bases and J gave up 6 bases, with 14 bases separating them. The DNA for the CDR3 is TGTGCCAGCAGCCATCAGGCTGGGCTCGAGCAGTACTTC. Its protein is CASSHQAGLEQYF. Full variable domain (rest looked up from reference TRBV7-6 and TRBJ2-7): GAGVSQSPRYKVTKRGQDVALRCDPISGHVSLYWYRQALGQGPEFLTYFNYEAQQDKSGLPNDRFSAERPEGSISTLTIQRTEQRDSAMYRCASSHQAGLEQYFGPGTRLTVT.

The rearrangement links TRBV20-1 to TRBJ1-2; D perhaps matches TRBD1 (6 bases). The length of the CDR3 is 15 residues. V shed 0 bases and J shed 0 bases, with 11 bases lying between them. Per germline, CDR1 DFQATT and CDR2 SNEGSKA (reference sequence). Here the CDR3 reads CSARDKDSPNYGYTF. DNA for the CDR3: TGCAGTGCTAGAGACAAGGACAGTCCTAACTATGGCTACACCTTC.

The gene calls are TRBV3-1 and TRBJ1-1; no definite D call. The length of the CDR3 is 13 residues. V lost 10 bases to trimming and J lost 0 bases, with 12 bases between them. Germline V gives CDR1 LGHDT, CDR2 YNNKEL (reference sequence). The CDR3 bases are TGTGCCAACCCGTTCCCAGTGAACACTGAAGCTTTCTTT. Residues: CANPFPVNTEAFF.

The chain is built from TRBV4-1 and TRBJ2-3; no definite D call. The CDR3 runs to 15 residues. CDR1 and CDR2 (germline): MGHRA, YSYEKL. Between the trimmed V and J ends, which lost 1 base and 0 bases, there was a span of 8 bases. CDR3 sequence reads: CASSQVWASTDTQYF. CDR3 DNA sequence: TGCGCCAGCAGCCAAGTGTGGGCTAGCACAGATACGCAGTATTTT.

This clonotype is a singleton in its sample. The chain employs TRBV7-9 and TRBJ2-6; D may correspond to TRBD1 or TRBD2 (5 bases each). CDR3 size: 15 residues. Germline CDR1 is SEHNR and CDR2 is FQNEAQ (reference sequence). V was shortened by 8 bases and J by 1 base, with 12 bases between the two germline ends. CDR3 sequence (DNA): TGTGCCAGCGGGGGTGAGGAATCTGGGGCCAACGTCCTGACTTTC. Translated, it gives CASGGEESGANVLTF.

The rearrangement links TRBV20-1 to TRBJ2-7; D is possibly TRBD2 (6 bases). This CDR3 is 13 amino acids long. Trimming removed 3 bases from V and 2 bases from J, with 11 bases in between. Germline V gene data show CDR1 as DFQATT and CDR2 as SNEGSKA (reference sequence). This chain's CDR3 is CSASGEETYEQYF. Here the CDR3 DNA reads TGCAGTGCTAGCGGGGAGGAAACCTACGAGCAGTACTTC.

The chain couples TRBV9 to TRBJ1-5, with D perhaps matching TRBD1 (5 bases). Trimming stripped 0 bases from V and 7 bases from J, with 14 bases between. The germline V gene has CDR1 SGDLS and CDR2 YYNGEE. The CDR3 consists of 15 residues. The CDR3 protein is CASSVEGRVGQPQHF. The CDR3 bases are TGTGCCAGCAGCGTAGAAGGCAGGGTGGGCCAGCCCCAGCATTTT.

The chain employs TRBV7-9 and TRBJ2-2; 9 nucleotides line up with TRBD1. From germline, CDR1 is SEHNR and CDR2 FQNEAQ (reference sequence). V was clipped by 5 bases and J by 4 bases; unmatched bases: 5. The CDR3 sequence is 15 residues long. The CDR3 nucleotides are TGTGCCAGCAGCACCGGGACAGGGATCACCGGGGAGCTGTTTTTT. Its protein is CASSTGTGITGELFF.

The V and J genes are TRBV2 and TRBJ2-7, with 7 nucleotides matching TRBD2. Trimming removed 10 bases from V and 1 base from J; junction bases left unmatched: 10. The CDR3 loop spans 14 amino acids. CDR1 and CDR2 (germline): SNHLY, FYNNEI. CDR3 protein: CATTPSGASYEQYF. CDR3 coding DNA: TGTGCCACCACCCCTAGCGGCGCGTCCTACGAGCAGTACTTC.

This clonotype appeared a single time. The rearrangement uses TRBV12-3 or TRBV12-4 and TRBJ2-5; no definite D call. Trimming shortened V by 6 bases and J by 3 bases, and 14 bases separated the two germline ends. The CDR3 contains 14 residues. CDR3 loop: CASSSGSGEETQYF. CDR3 in DNA: TGTGCCAGCAGCTCCGGGTCGGGTGAAGAGACCCAGTACTTC.